The clone carrying this TCR beta chain has a handful of counts. This record belongs to a study of blood T cell repertoires in COVID-19. The CDR3 extends over 14 amino acids. Trimming took 2 bases from V and 0 from J, leaving 8 bases between them. The germline gives CDR1 SGHRS, CDR2 YFSETQ. Repertoires were generated with immunoSEQ multiplex PCR, while TCRdb's copy carries only in-frame clones and drops some. The repertoire has roughly 220,000 clones, roughly 84% of them found once; the top ten carry approximately 1.3%. Specimen: peripheral blood. V usage is TRBV5-1 and J usage is TRBJ1-1; no definite D call. The source of this sequence is a woman in her thirties or forties who had recovered from COVID-19. In nucleotides, the CDR3 is TGCGCCAGCAGCTTTTTCCAGATGAACACTGAAGCTTTCTTT. It specifies CASSFFQMNTEAFF.